This passage covers 26 T cell receptor beta chains from one sample sequenced in a study of long-term antiretroviral therapy in people with HIV. The libraries were made with immunoSEQ v3.0 at survey level. Method: immunoSEQ multiplex PCR; TCRdb's copy keeps in-frame clones and lacks some. The sample yields 21,000 or so clones, around 90% seen once. Sequenced here: unsorted PBMCs, sampled 2.3 years after starting antiretroviral therapy. The source is a man aged 55 to 69 with HIV.

The V and J genes are TRBV20-1 and TRBJ1-6; 8 bases are shared with TRBD1. V dropped 8 bases and J dropped 14; count of bases not matched to a gene: 8. The CDR3 is 11 amino acids. Germline V CDR1 and CDR2: DFQATT, SNEGSKA (reference sequence). CDR3 DNA: TGCAGTCACTTCCTACAGGGGGCCCTCCACTTT. The encoded protein is CSHFLQGALHF.

Only one count was recorded for this clone. CDR3 amino acids: CASRTQVHEKLFF. The CDR3 bases are TGTGCCAGCCGGACACAGGTTCATGAAAAACTGTTTTTT. J is TRBJ1-4 and V is TRBV6-1, with D possibly TRBD1 on 5 matching bases. V was cut by 8 bases and J by 6 bases, with 13 bases left in between. The CDR3 has 13 amino acids. Germline V CDR1 and CDR2: MNHNS, SASEGT.

This chain links TRBV2 with TRBJ1-2; the D is unclear. Germline V gene sequence: CDR1 SNHLY, CDR2 FYNNEI. The V gene lost 8 bases and the J gene lost 1 base, with 14 bases spanning the gap. This CDR3 region has 14 residues. The CDR3 loop reads CASGQWQNNYGYTF. DNA for the CDR3: TGTGCCAGCGGGCAATGGCAGAATAACTATGGCTACACCTTC.

The chain recombines TRBV6-5 with TRBJ1-2; possibly TRBD1 for D (5 bases). Trimming removed 6 bases at V and 9 bases at J, with 14 bases between. The CDR3 contains 12 residues. Germline V gene sequence: CDR1 MNHEY, CDR2 SVGAGI. The CDR3 region is CASRGTELRYTF. CDR3 bases: TGTGCCAGCAGGGGGACGGAATTGCGCTACACCTTC.

This clone was picked up a small number of times. The genes are TRBV5-4 and TRBJ2-7; either TRBD1 or TRBD2 may supply D (5 bases each). This CDR3 comprises 15 residues. V was shortened by 4 bases and J by 1 base, with 15 bases between the two germline ends. Germline V gives CDR1 SGHNT, CDR2 YYREEE (reference sequence). CDR3 amino acids: CASSPGTARSYEQYF. Written as DNA, the CDR3 is TGTGCCAGCAGCCCTGGGACGGCACGATCCTACGAGCAGTACTTC.

The chain uses TRBV18 and TRBJ2-1; D assignment may be TRBD1 or TRBD2 (5 bases each). Germline V gene sequence: CDR1 KGHSH, CDR2 LQKENI. The length of the CDR3 is 14 residues. The V end was cut by 6 bases, the J end by 3 bases, with 12 bases between. The CDR3 is CASSPSRGYNEQFF. The CDR3 bases are TGTGCCAGCTCCCCCTCGAGGGGCTACAATGAGCAGTTCTTC.

J is TRBJ1-2 and V is TRBV5-1, with 9 nucleotides matching TRBD1. The J segment lost 6 bases and the V segment lost 3 bases, leaving 6 bases of the junction unmatched. CDR1 SGHRS and CDR2 YFSETQ come from the germline V gene. CDR3 length equals 14 residues. In DNA form, the CDR3 reads TGCGCCAGCAGCTACTACAGGGGGCAGAATGGCTACACCTTC. Amino acids: CASSYYRGQNGYTF.

In its sample, this clone was seen once. Here the CDR3 reads CASSFRGQENTIYF. The CDR3 DNA is TGCGCCAGCAGCTTCAGGGGGCAAGAAAACACCATATATTTT. This chain connects TRBV5-1 to TRBJ1-3; 8 bases are a match to TRBD1. Trimming took 2 bases from V and 6 from J; bases not matched to a gene: 4. CDR1 and CDR2 from the germline V gene are SGHRS and YFSETQ. The CDR3 runs 14 residues.

The chain couples TRBV29-1 to TRBJ1-4, with D perhaps TRBD1 (6 bases). Per the germline V gene, CDR1 is SQVTM and CDR2 is ANQGSEA. V was pared by 6 bases and J by 4 bases, with 12 bases between. The length of the CDR3 is 13 residues. The CDR3 DNA sequence: TGCAGCGTCCACAGGGCTGGTAATGAAAAACTGTTTTTT. It codes for CSVHRAGNEKLFF. The whole variable domain, filled in from reference TRBV29-1 and TRBJ1-4, reads SAVISQKPSRDICQRGTSLTIQCQVDSQVTMMFWYRQQPGQSLTLIATANQGSEATYESGFVIDKFPISRPNLTFSTLTVSNMSPEDSSIYLCSVHRAGNEKLFFGSGTQLSVL.

The V and J genes are TRBV2 and TRBJ2-5; TRBD2 matches 10 bases. Germline values: CDR1 SNHLY, CDR2 FYNNEI. V was clipped by 1 base and J by 7 bases; unmatched bases: 6. The CDR3 is made up of 15 amino acids. CDR3 region: CASSEVSGGAATQYF. CDR3 in DNA: TGTGCCAGCAGTGAAGTGAGCGGGGGGGCTGCGACCCAGTACTTC.

The chain recombines TRBV5-6 with TRBJ2-6, with D perhaps TRBD2 (6 bases). Germline CDR1 and CDR2: SGHDT and YYEEEE. V was trimmed by 4 bases and J by 0 bases, leaving 20 bases between them. CDR3 size: 19 residues. The CDR3 spells CASSMEGVKRTSGANVLTF. The CDR3, as DNA: TGTGCCAGCAGCATGGAGGGCGTTAAACGAACCTCTGGGGCCAACGTCCTGACTTTC. Based on the CDR3 plus reference TRBV5-6 and TRBJ2-6, the full variable domain is DAGVTQSPTHLIKTRGQQVTLRCSPKSGHDTVSWYQQALGQGPQFIFQYYEEEERQRGNFPDRFSGHQFPNYSSELNVNALLLGDSALYLCASSMEGVKRTSGANVLTFGAGSRLTVL.

The V call is TRBV9, the J call TRBJ1-2, with 7 bases fitting TRBD1. V shed 2 bases, J shed 4 bases, and the junction held 8 bases outside the gene matches. The germline gives CDR1 SGDLS, CDR2 YYNGEE. The CDR3 spans 15 residues. Here the CDR3 reads CASSVGDSRSYGYTF. For the CDR3, the DNA is TGTGCCAGCAGCGTGGGGGACAGTCGAAGCTATGGCTACACCTTC.

The chain carries TRBV27 and TRBJ1-2, with unresolved D. Trimming removed 5 bases from V and 3 bases from J, with 13 bases in between. The CDR3 is made up of 14 amino acids. CDR1 is MNHEY, CDR2 SMNVEV, per germline (reference sequence). In DNA, the CDR3 is TGTGCCAGCAGTCCGCGACCGGGATACTATGGCTACACCTTC. Encoded protein: CASSPRPGYYGYTF.

CDR3: CASSLEGSGYEQYF. The CDR3 bases are TGTGCCAGCAGCTTAGAGGGTTCGGGCTACGAGCAGTACTTC. The rearrangement uses TRBV7-9 and TRBJ2-7; D gene unclear. Germline V gives CDR1 SEHNR, CDR2 FQNEAQ (reference sequence). V was shortened by 1 base and J by 3 bases, with 10 bases between the two germline ends. The CDR3 extends over 14 amino acids.

This clone was found once. The chain links TRBV5-1 to TRBJ2-7; unclear D gene. The length of the CDR3 is 14 residues. Germline CDR1 reads SGHRS; CDR2 reads YFSETQ. With 0 bases removed from V and 3 bases from J, the gap between germline ends came to 10 bases. The CDR3 nucleotides are TGCGCCAGCAGCTTGGAAAGAAATGACTACGAGCAGTACTTC. It encodes CASSLERNDYEQYF.

CDR3 residues: CATSARTRATNEKLFF. CDR3 nucleotide sequence: TGTGCCACCAGCGCCCGAACGAGAGCAACTAATGAAAAACTGTTTTTT. The chain is built from TRBV15 and TRBJ1-4, with D unclear. V dropped 5 bases and J dropped 0 bases, with 13 bases sitting between them. There are 16 residues in the CDR3. Germline CDR1 and CDR2: LNHNV and YYDKDF (reference sequence).

This chain joins TRBV11-2 and TRBJ1-4, with TRBD1 as a possible D gene (6 bases). CDR1 and CDR2 from the germline V gene are SGHAT and FQNNGV. This CDR3 is 16 amino acids long. V was clipped by 5 bases and J by 8 bases, with 21 bases between them. The CDR3: CASSRDRPIRYEKLFF. The CDR3, as DNA: TGTGCCAGCAGCCGCGACAGGCCTATACGATACGAAAAACTGTTTTTT. Supplemented by reference TRBV11-2 and TRBJ1-4, the full variable domain reads EAGVAQSPRYKIIEKRQSVAFWCNPISGHATLYWYQQILGQGPKLLIQFQNNGVVDDSQLPKDRFSAERLKGVDSTLKIQPAKLEDSAVYLCASSRDRPIRYEKLFFGSGTQLSVL.

The rearrangement uses TRBV11-3 and TRBJ2-3, with 13 bases that match TRBD2. CDR1 is SGHNT, CDR2 YENEEA, per germline. This CDR3 spans 17 amino acids. V dropped 6 bases and J dropped 6; count of bases not matched to a gene: 12. Here the CDR3 reads CASSYGMGLAGKDTQYF. The CDR3 DNA reads as TGTGCCAGCAGTTACGGCATGGGACTAGCGGGAAAGGATACGCAGTATTTT.

The J gene is TRBJ2-7, the V gene TRBV7-9; no reliable D call. The CDR3 runs to 14 residues. Germline loops: CDR1 SEHNR, CDR2 FQNEAQ (reference sequence). V was cut by 1 base and J by 0 bases, with 7 bases left in between. The CDR3 region is CASSLGPSSYEQYF. CDR3 coding DNA: TGTGCCAGCAGCTTAGGCCCCAGCTCCTACGAGCAGTACTTC.

The chain employs TRBV5-6 and TRBJ2-7; D is undetermined. CDR1 is SGHDT and CDR2 is YYEEEE in the germline V gene. V was shortened by 0 bases and J by 3 bases, with 4 bases between the two germline ends. This CDR3 has 12 residues. The CDR3 DNA sequence: TGTGCCAGCAGCTTGGAAGGCTACGAGCAGTACTTC. It yields the protein CASSLEGYEQYF. Together with reference TRBV5-6 and TRBJ2-7, the CDR3 gives the full variable domain: DAGVTQSPTHLIKTRGQQVTLRCSPKSGHDTVSWYQQALGQGPQFIFQYYEEEERQRGNFPDRFSGHQFPNYSSELNVNALLLGDSALYLCASSLEGYEQYFGPGTRLTVT.

The chain is built from TRBV19 and TRBJ2-7; the D is unclear. The CDR3 consists of 14 residues. V lost 1 base and J 4 bases, leaving 11 bases between the germline ends. Germline V gene sequence: CDR1 LNHDA, CDR2 SQIVND (reference sequence). This CDR3 is CASSIAGPAYEQYF. CDR3 in DNA: TGTGCCAGTAGTATAGCCGGGCCGGCTTACGAGCAGTACTTC.

This clone rates as large. The V call is TRBV4-1, the J call TRBJ2-3; 8 nucleotides agree with TRBD2. Trimming at V came to 1 base and at J to 3 bases, leaving 9 bases not matched to a gene. This CDR3 has 17 amino acids. Germline V gene sequence: CDR1 MGHRA, CDR2 YSYEKL. CDR3 protein: CASSQGPGGLGTDTQYF. The CDR3 DNA follows: TGCGCCAGCAGCCAAGGGCCTGGGGGACTAGGGACAGATACGCAGTATTTT.

The V gene is TRBV6-5, the J gene TRBJ2-2, with a possible D match to TRBD2 (7 bases). With 11 bases removed from V and 5 bases from J, the gap between germline ends came to 15 bases. The CDR3 sequence is 13 residues long. Germline V gene data show CDR1 as MNHEY and CDR2 as SVGAGI. CDR3 residues: CAGRGGGTGELFF. In nucleotides, the CDR3 is TGTGCCGGACGCGGGGGCGGTACCGGGGAGCTGTTTTTT.

The rearrangement links TRBV5-1 to TRBJ1-6; D not certain. CDR1 SGHRS and CDR2 YFSETQ come from the germline V gene. Trimming stripped 4 bases from V and 6 bases from J, with 14 bases between. The CDR3 extends over 15 amino acids. The CDR3 sequence is CASSPSTVLNSPLHF. The CDR3 DNA sequence: TGCGCCAGCAGCCCTTCGACGGTCCTTAATTCACCCCTCCACTTT.

This chain connects TRBV5-6 to TRBJ2-7; 7 bases are shared with TRBD2. Looked up from germline, CDR1 is SGHDT and CDR2 is YYEEEE. V lost 4 bases and J lost 5; bases outside the gene matches: 9. CDR3 length: 14 residues. Written as DNA, the CDR3 is TGTGCCAGCAGCAATTCGGGGGGAGGGGACGAGCAGTACTTC. Translated: CASSNSGGGDEQYF.

This sequence joins TRBV14 and TRBJ2-7; possibly TRBD2 for D (6 bases). Trimming cost V 2 bases and J 6 bases, with 17 bases left between them. The CDR3 covers 15 residues. From germline, CDR1 is SGHDN and CDR2 FVKESK. CDR3 in amino acids: CASSQPGDPTLEQYF. CDR3 DNA sequence: TGTGCCAGCAGCCAACCGGGAGACCCCACGCTCGAGCAGTACTTC.